Detailed here is one T cell receptor beta chain. Antigen unknown. Treatment defined: approximately 9-day PBMC culture with coronavirus spike peptide pools or control peptides (ViraFEST assay). From the unexposed donor, CD4+ T cells were collected ahead of the COVID-19 pandemic (2011-2018). The data were taken from a study of vaccination and CD4 T cells after COVID-19. Study summary: From HCoV-229E, HCoV-OC43, HCoV-NL63 and SARS-CoV-2, overlapping spike peptides were used to stimulate the cells.

Cultured CD4+ T cell DNA was sequenced using the Oncomine TCR Beta short-read assay. TCRdb analysed the PCR reads with MiXCR anew, one entry per CDR3 protein. The table records roughly 6,600 distinct CDR3 sequences, under 55% of them present only once. The V and J ends lost 6 bases and 8 bases, in that order; junction bases with no gene match: 10. The CDR3 extends over 14 amino acids. Germline CDR1 MNHNS, CDR2 SASEGT. This sequence joins TRBV6-1 and TRBJ1-2; 9 bases map to TRBD1. Material for sequencing was CD4+ T cells from blood, cultured in vitro. The receptor's source is a human donor in good health. CDR3: CASRTPGQGHGYTF. The CDR3, as DNA: TGTGCCAGCAGAACACCGGGACAGGGTCACGGCTACACCTTC.